This TCR beta chain was captured by sequencing in a study of T cells in Graves' hyperthyroidism and ophthalmopathy. Regions amplified from RNA transcripts were the TCR beta CDR3 regions. The primer set for the first-round RT-PCR of the TCR CDR3 was HTBI. One entry per CDR3 protein results from TCRdb running MiXCR on the multiplex PCR reads. The table lists some 270,000 distinct CDR3 sequences, approximately 15% of them singletons, with roughly 8.2% in the top ten. Only one count was recorded for this clonotype. A much larger clone lies one base from this, so it may be a read error. Material: blood. This receptor was identified in a woman aged 40 to 50 with Graves' hyperthyroidism.

The CDR3 DNA follows: TGTGCCAGCAGCCAAGCCCCGACGGATTTTTACGGGCAGTACTTC. It specifies CASSQAPTDFYGQYF. The chain employs TRBV11-3 and TRBJ2-7; D is unclear. Germline assignment: CDR1 SGHNT and CDR2 YENEEA. CDR3 length: 15 residues.